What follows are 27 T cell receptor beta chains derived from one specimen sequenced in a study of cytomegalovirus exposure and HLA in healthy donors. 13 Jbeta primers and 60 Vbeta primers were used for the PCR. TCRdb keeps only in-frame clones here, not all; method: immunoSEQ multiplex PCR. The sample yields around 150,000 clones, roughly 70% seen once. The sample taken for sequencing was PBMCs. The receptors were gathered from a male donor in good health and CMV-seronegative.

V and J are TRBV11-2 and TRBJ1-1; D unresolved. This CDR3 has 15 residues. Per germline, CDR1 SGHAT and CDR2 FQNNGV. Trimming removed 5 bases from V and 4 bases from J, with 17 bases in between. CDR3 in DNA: TGTGCCAGCAGCCGTTTGAGTCAAACGGGCACTGAAGCTTTCTTT. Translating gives CASSRLSQTGTEAFF.

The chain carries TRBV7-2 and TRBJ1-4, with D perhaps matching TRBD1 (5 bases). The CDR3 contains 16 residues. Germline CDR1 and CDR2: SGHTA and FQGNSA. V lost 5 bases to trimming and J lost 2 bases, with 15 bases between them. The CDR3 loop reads CASSLQALRTNEKLFF. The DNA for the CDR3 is TGTGCCAGCAGCCTACAGGCCCTCAGGACTAATGAAAAACTGTTTTTT.

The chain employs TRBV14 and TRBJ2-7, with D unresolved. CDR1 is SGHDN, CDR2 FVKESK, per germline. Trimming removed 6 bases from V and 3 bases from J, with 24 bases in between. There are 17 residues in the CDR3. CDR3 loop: CASSSTLSFTGLYEQYF. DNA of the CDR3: TGTGCCAGCAGTTCCACCCTAAGCTTCACTGGGCTCTACGAGCAGTACTTC.

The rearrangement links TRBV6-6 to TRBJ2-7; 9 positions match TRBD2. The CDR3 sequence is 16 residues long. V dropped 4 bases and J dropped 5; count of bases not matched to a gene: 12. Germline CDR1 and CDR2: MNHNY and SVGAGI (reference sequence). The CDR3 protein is CASSSQVAGDPHEQYF. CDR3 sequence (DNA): TGTGCCAGCAGTTCTCAGGTAGCGGGAGATCCGCACGAGCAGTACTTC.

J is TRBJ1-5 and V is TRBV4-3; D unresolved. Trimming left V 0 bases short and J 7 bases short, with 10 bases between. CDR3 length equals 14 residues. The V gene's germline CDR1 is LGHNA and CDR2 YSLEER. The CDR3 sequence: CASSQDRGSQPQHF. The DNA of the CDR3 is TGCGCCAGCAGCCAAGATCGGGGTAGCCAGCCCCAGCATTTT.

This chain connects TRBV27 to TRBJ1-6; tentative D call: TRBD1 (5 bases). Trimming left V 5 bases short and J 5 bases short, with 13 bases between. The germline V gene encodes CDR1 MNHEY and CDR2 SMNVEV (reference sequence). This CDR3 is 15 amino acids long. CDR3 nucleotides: TGTGCCAGCAGTACAGGACGCCGTAATAATTCACCCCTCCACTTT. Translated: CASSTGRRNNSPLHF.

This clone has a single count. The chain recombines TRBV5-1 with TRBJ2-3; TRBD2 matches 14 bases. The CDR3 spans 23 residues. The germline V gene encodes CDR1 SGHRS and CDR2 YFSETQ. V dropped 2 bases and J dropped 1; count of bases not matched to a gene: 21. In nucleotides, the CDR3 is TGCGCCAGCAGCTTACGGTCAGGGACTAGCGGGAGAAATATGGGAATGCGCACAGATACGCAGTATTTT. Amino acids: CASSLRSGTSGRNMGMRTDTQYF.

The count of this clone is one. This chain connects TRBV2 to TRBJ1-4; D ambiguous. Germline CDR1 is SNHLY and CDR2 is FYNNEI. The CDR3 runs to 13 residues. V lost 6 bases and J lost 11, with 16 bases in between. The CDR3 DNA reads TGTGCCAGCAGCTTAGAACCCGGAGGGAAACTGTTTTTT. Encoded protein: CASSLEPGGKLFF.

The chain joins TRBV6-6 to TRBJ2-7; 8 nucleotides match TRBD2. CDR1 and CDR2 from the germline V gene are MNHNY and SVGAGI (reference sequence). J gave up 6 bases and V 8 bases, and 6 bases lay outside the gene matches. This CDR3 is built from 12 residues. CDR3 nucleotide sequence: TGTGCCAGCGGACTAGCAGGTTCCGAGCAGTACTTC. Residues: CASGLAGSEQYF.

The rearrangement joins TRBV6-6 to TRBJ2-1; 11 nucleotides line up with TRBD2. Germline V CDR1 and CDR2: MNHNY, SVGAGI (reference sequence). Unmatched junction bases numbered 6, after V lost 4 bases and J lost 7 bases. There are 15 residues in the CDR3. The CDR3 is CASSSVAGGRNEQFF. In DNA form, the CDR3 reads TGTGCCAGCAGTTCAGTAGCGGGAGGGAGAAATGAGCAGTTCTTC.

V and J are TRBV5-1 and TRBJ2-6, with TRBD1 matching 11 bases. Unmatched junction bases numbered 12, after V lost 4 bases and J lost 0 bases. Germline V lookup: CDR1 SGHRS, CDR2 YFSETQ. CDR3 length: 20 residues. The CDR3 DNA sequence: TGCGCCAGCAGCCCGGACAGGGGGCGGGAGACCTTCTCTGGGGCCAACGTCCTGACTTTC. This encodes CASSPDRGRETFSGANVLTF. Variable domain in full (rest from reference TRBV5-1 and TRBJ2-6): KAGVTQTPRYLIKTRGQQVTLSCSPISGHRSVSWYQQTPGQGLQFLFEYFSETQRNKGNFPGRFSGRQFSNSRSEMNVSTLELGDSALYLCASSPDRGRETFSGANVLTFGAGSRLTVL.

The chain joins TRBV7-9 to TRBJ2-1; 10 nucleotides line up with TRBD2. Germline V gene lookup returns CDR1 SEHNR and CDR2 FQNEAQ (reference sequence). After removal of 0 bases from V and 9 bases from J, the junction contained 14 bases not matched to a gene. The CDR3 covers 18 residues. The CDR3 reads CASSLAGRLASGGGEQFF. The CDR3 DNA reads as TGTGCCAGCAGCTTAGCGGGCCGCCTGGCTAGCGGGGGTGGTGAGCAGTTCTTC. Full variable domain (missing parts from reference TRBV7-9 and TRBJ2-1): DTGVSQNPRHKITKRGQNVTFRCDPISEHNRLYWYRQTLGQGPEFLTYFQNEAQLEKSRLLSDRFSAERPKGSFSTLEIQRTEQGDSAMYLCASSLAGRLASGGGEQFFGPGTRLTVL.

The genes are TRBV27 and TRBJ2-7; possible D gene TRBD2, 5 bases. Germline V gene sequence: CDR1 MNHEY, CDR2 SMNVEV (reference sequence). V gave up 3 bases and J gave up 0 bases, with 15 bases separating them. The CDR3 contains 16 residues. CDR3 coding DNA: TGTGCCAGCAGTTTCGTGAGGGAGTTGAGCTCCTACGAGCAGTACTTC. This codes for CASSFVRELSSYEQYF.

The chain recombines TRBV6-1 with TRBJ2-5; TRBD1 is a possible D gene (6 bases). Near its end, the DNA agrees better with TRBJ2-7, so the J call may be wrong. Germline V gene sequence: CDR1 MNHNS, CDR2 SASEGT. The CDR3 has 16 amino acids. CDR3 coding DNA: TGTGCCAGCAGTGAAGGGTTGGGGGCGTTCTCCTACGAGCAGTACTTC. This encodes CASSEGLGAFSYEQYF.

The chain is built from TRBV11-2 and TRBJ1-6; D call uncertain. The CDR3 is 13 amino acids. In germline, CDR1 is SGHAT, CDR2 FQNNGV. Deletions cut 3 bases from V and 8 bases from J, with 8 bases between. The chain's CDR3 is CASSFNRDSPLHF. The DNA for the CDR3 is TGTGCCAGCAGCTTTAACAGAGATTCACCCCTCCACTTT.

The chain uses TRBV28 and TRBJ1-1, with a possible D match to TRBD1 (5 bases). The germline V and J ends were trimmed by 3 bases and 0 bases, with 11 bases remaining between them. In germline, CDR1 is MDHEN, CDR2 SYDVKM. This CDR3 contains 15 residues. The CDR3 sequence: CASSLGGRVNTEAFF. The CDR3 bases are TGTGCCAGCAGTTTGGGTGGCAGGGTGAACACTGAAGCTTTCTTT.

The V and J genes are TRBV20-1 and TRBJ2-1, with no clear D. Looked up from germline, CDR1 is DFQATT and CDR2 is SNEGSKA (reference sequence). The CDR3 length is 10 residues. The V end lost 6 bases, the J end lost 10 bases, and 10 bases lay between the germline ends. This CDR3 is CSAKWSEQFF. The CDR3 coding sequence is TGCAGTGCCAAGTGGAGCGAGCAGTTCTTC.

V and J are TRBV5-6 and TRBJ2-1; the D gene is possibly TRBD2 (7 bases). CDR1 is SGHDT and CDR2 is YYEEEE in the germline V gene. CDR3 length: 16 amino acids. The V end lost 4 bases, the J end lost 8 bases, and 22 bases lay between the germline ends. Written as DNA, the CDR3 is TGTGCCAGCAGCAGCCTAGGAGGGGGGGCCGCAGATGAGCAGTTCTTC. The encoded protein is CASSSLGGGAADEQFF.

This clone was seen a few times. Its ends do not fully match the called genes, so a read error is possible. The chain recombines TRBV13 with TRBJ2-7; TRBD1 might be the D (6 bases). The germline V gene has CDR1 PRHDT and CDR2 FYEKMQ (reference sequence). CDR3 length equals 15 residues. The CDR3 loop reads CASSQVAGDSYEQYF. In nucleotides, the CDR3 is TGCGCCAGCAGCCAGGTTGCAGGGGATTCCTACGAGCAGTACTTC.

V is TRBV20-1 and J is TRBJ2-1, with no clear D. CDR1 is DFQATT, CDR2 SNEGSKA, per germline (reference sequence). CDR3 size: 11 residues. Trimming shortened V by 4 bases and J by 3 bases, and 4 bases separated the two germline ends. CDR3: CSATSYNEQFF. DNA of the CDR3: TGCAGTGCTACCAGCTACAATGAGCAGTTCTTC.

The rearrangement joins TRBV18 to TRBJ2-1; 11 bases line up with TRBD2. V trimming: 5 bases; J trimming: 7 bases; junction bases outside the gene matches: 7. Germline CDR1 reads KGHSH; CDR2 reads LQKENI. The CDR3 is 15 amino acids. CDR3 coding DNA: TGTGCCAGCTCAGGACTAGCGGGCGGGGATAATGAGCAGTTCTTC. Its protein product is CASSGLAGGDNEQFF.

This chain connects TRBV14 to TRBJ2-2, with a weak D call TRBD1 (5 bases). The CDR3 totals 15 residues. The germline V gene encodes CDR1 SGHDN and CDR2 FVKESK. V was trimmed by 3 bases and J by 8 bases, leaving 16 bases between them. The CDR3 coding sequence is TGTGCCAGCAGCCATACACAGGTCCTCCGAGGGGAGCTGTTTTTT. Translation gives CASSHTQVLRGELFF.

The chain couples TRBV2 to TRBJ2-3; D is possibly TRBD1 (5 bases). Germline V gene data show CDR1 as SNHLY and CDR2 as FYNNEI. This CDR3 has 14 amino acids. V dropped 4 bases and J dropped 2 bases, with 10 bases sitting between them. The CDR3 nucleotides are TGTGCCAGCAGTGGTCAGGGCCCCACAGATACGCAGTATTTT. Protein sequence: CASSGQGPTDTQYF.

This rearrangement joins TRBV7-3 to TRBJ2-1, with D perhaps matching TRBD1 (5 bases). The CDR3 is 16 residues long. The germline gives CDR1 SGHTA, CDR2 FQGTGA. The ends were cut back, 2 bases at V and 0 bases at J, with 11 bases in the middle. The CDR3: CASSLAGYSSYNEQFF. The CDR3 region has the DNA TGTGCCAGCAGCTTAGCAGGGTATAGCTCCTACAATGAGCAGTTCTTC.

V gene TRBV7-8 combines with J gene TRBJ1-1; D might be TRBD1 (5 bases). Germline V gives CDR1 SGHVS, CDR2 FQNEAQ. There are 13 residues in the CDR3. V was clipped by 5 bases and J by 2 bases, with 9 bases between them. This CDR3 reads CASSTTVNTEAFF. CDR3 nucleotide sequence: TGTGCCAGCAGCACGACAGTAAACACTGAAGCTTTCTTT.

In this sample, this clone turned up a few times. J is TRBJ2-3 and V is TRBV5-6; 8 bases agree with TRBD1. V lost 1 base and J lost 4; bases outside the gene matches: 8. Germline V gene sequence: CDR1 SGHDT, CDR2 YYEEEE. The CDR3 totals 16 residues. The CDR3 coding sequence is TGTGCCAGCAGCTTGCGTAGCCAGGGGGCCCCAGATACGCAGTATTTT. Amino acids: CASSLRSQGAPDTQYF.

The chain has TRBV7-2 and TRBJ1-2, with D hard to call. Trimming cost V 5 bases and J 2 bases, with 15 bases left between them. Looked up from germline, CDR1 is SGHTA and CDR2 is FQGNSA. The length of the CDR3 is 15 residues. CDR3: CASSLAGNSNYGYTF. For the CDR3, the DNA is TGTGCCAGCAGCCTGGCGGGCAATTCCAACTATGGCTACACCTTC.